The clone carrying this T cell receptor (beta chain) was seen a few times. Its antigen is undetermined. Time point noted: patch test 1, 2 weeks after DPC sensitization. As to treatment: therapeutic diphenylcyclopropenone sensitization with weekly scalp DPC. Donors were 18 to 70-year-old alopecia patients suitable for DPC. TCRdb recomputed calls from the RACE reads with MiXCR, one row per CDR3 protein. The table includes approximately 80,000 distinct CDR3 sequences, about 11% detected once. This entry is derived from a study of human T cells and chemical hapten exposure. Overall study findings and caveats: DPC sensitization produced no change in TCRs with frequency above 1 in 1000. Significantly greater numbers of large CDR3 similarity clusters came from expanded TCRs than from controls.

The receptor was isolated from a woman aged 45-59 years with alopecia areata. Some clones in this sample may be carry-over from other donors' samples. The specimen was whole blood, collected in connection with sensitization to the hapten diphenylcyclopropenone (DPC).

CDR3 loop: CASSVALGGAGRDTEAFF. CDR3 DNA: TGTGCCAGCAGCGTAGCTTTAGGGGGCGCAGGTAGAGACACTGAAGCTTTCTTT. V gene TRBV9 combines with J gene TRBJ1-1, with 7 positions matching TRBD1. CDR3 length: 18 amino acids. The J segment lost 3 bases and the V segment lost 0 bases, leaving 14 bases of the junction unmatched. Germline loops: CDR1 SGDLS, CDR2 YYNGEE.